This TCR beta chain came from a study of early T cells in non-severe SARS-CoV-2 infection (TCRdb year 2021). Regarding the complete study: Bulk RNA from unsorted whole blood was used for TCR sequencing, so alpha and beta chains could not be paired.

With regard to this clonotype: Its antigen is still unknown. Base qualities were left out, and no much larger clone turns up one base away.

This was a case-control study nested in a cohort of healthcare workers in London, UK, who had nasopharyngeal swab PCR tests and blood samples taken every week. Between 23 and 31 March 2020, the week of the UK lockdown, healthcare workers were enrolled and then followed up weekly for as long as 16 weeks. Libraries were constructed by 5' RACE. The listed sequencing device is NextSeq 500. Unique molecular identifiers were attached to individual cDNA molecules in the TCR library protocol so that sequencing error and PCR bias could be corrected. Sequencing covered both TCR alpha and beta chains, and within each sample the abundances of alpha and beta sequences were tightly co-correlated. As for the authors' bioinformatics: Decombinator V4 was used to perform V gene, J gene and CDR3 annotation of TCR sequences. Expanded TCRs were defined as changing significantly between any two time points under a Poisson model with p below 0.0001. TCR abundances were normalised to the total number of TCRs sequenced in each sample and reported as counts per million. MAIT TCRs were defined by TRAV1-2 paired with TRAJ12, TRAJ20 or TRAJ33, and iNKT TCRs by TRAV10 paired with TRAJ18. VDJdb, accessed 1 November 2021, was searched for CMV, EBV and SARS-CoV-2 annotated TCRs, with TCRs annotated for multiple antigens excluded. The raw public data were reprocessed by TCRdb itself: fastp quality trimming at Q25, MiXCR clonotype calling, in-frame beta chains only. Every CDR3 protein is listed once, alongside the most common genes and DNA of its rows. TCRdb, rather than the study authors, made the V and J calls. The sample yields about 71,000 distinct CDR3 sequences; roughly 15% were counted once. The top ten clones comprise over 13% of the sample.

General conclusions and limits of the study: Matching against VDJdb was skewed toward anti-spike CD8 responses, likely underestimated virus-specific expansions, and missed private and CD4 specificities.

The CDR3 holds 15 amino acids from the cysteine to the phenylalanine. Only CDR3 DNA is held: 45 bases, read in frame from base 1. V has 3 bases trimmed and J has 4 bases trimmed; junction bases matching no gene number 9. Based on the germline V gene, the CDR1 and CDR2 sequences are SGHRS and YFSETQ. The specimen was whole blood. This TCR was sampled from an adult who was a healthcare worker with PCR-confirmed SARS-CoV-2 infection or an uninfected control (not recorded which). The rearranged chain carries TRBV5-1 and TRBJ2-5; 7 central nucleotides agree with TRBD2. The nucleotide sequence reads TGCGCCAGCAGCTCCCTGAGGGGAGGGAGAGAGACCCAGTACTTC. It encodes CASSSLRGGRETQYF.